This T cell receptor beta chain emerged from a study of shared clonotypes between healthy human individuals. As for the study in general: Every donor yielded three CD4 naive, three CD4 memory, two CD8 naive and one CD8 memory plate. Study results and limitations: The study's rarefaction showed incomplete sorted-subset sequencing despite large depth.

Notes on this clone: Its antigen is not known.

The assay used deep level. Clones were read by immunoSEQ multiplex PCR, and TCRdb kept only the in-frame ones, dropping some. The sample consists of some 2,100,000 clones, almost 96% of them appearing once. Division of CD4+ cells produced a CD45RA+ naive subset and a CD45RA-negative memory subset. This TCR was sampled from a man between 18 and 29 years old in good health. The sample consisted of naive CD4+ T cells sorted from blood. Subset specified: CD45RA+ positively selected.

CDR3 DNA sequence: TGTGCCAGCAACTGGGGTTGGGATGAGCAGTTCTTC. It codes for CASNWGWDEQFF. The V call is TRBV9, the J call TRBJ2-1; D gene unclear. V was clipped by 6 bases and J by 8 bases, with 12 bases between them. The germline gives CDR1 SGDLS, CDR2 YYNGEE. The CDR3 has 12 residues.